What follows are 24 T cell receptor beta chains derived from one specimen sequenced in a study of T cell responses to AZD1222 COVID-19 vaccine. The method was immunoSEQ multiplex PCR; TCRdb's version includes in-frame clones alone and lacks a portion of them. The data contain 90,000 to 150,000 clones, approximately 92% of them singletons. Sequencing used peripheral blood, obtained 28 days after the second AZD1222 dose. The origin of the receptors is an adult who received the AZD1222 COVID-19 vaccine.

The chain couples TRBV28 to TRBJ1-5; perhaps TRBD1 as D (5 bases). Between the trimmed V and J ends, which lost 5 bases and 6 bases, there was a span of 11 bases. The CDR3 contains 13 residues. Germline CDR1 and CDR2: MDHEN and SYDVKM. The CDR3 nucleotides are TGTGCCAGCAGTGGCAGGGTGGGTCAGCCCCAGCATTTT. Translation gives CASSGRVGQPQHF.

This clone was counted only a few times. The chain carries TRBV24-1 and TRBJ2-5, with 9 bases lining up with TRBD2. Germline CDR1 KGHDR, CDR2 SFDVKD. The CDR3 totals 16 residues. The V gene end was trimmed by 2 bases and the J gene end by 5 bases; junction bases not matched to a gene: 8. The CDR3 DNA is TGTGCCACCAGTGATTCTCCCGGACTAGCGAAGGAGACCCAGTACTTC. It encodes CATSDSPGLAKETQYF.

The rearrangement uses TRBV24-1 and TRBJ2-1, with D tentatively TRBD2 (5 bases). CDR1 and CDR2 from the germline V gene are KGHDR and SFDVKD. The CDR3 has 18 residues. V was shortened by 6 bases and J by 7 bases, with 27 bases between the two germline ends. The CDR3 nucleotides are TGTGCCACCAGTCCCGGGATCCTAAATAGCCCGTCGCGGAATGAGCAGTTCTTC. It translates to CATSPGILNSPSRNEQFF.

The rearrangement uses TRBV28 and TRBJ2-1; TRBD2 matches 15 bases. In germline, CDR1 is MDHEN, CDR2 SYDVKM. V shed 3 bases and J 9 bases; nucleotides not matched to a gene: 12. This CDR3 is built from 18 residues. CDR3 DNA sequence: TGTGCCAGCAGTTTGGGACGGACTAGCGGGGGGGCGCCCGGTGAGCAGTTCTTC. Protein sequence: CASSLGRTSGGAPGEQFF.

This clone was counted between two and nine times. This sequence joins TRBV28 and TRBJ2-7; D may be TRBD1 (5 bases). The CDR3 has 14 residues. The germline V and J ends were trimmed by 3 bases and 0 bases, with 9 bases remaining between them. The germline gives CDR1 MDHEN, CDR2 SYDVKM. The CDR3 DNA is TGTGCCAGCAGTTTGACAGATACCTCCTACGAGCAGTACTTC. It is translated as CASSLTDTSYEQYF.

This chain joins TRBV4-1 and TRBJ2-6; D is perhaps TRBD2 (7 bases). Germline V gene sequence: CDR1 MGHRA, CDR2 YSYEKL. Trimming pared 3 bases from V and 4 bases from J, leaving 13 bases between. This CDR3 is 16 amino acids long. CDR3 region: CASSHPGGRGANVLTF. The CDR3 DNA follows: TGCGCCAGCAGCCACCCCGGGGGGCGAGGGGCCAACGTCCTGACTTTC.

This clone showed up just once. This chain links TRBV5-6 with TRBJ1-5; D ambiguous. V was shortened by 4 bases and J by 6 bases, with 11 bases between the two germline ends. Germline V CDR1 and CDR2: SGHDT, YYEEEE. The CDR3 is 13 residues long. The CDR3 DNA follows: TGTGCCAGCAGCCGCGGACGAGCTCAGCCCCAGCATTTT. Translation gives CASSRGRAQPQHF. The variable domain in full, with the rest retrieved from reference TRBV5-6 and TRBJ1-5, is DAGVTQSPTHLIKTRGQQVTLRCSPKSGHDTVSWYQQALGQGPQFIFQYYEEEERQRGNFPDRFSGHQFPNYSSELNVNALLLGDSALYLCASSRGRAQPQHFGDGTRLSIL.

V and J are TRBV4-2 and TRBJ2-1; D is uncertain. The CDR3 covers 15 residues. Germline lookup yields CDR1 LGHNA and CDR2 YNFKEQ. V lost 3 bases to trimming and J lost 0 bases, with 9 bases between them. The DNA of the CDR3 is TGTGCCAGCAGCCAGTCGACAAGCTCCTACAATGAGCAGTTCTTC. Translated: CASSQSTSSYNEQFF.

The chain uses TRBV19 and TRBJ1-5; unclear D gene. The CDR3 is 12 residues long. Trimming removed 0 bases at V and 11 bases at J, with 8 bases between. Per germline, CDR1 LNHDA and CDR2 SQIVND (reference sequence). The CDR3: CASSIDQRTQHF. CDR3 nucleotides: TGTGCCAGTAGTATAGATCAAAGGACCCAGCATTTT.

The J gene is TRBJ2-7, the V gene TRBV28; a possible D gene is TRBD1 (5 bases). The CDR3 has 15 residues. Germline CDR1 MDHEN, CDR2 SYDVKM. V dropped 1 base and J dropped 3 bases, with 13 bases sitting between them. CDR3 nucleotides: TGTGCCAGCAGTTTATTTCGTGGACACCTCTACGAGCAGTACTTC. Its translation: CASSLFRGHLYEQYF.

V is TRBV3-1 (or the pseudogene TRBV3-2) and J is TRBJ2-7; the D is unclear. Trimming took 0 bases from V and 6 from J, leaving 3 bases between them. Germline V lookup: CDR1 LGHDT, CDR2 YNNKEL (reference sequence). The CDR3 covers 11 residues. CDR3 sequence (DNA): TGTGCCAGCAGCCAAGAGAGCGAGCAGTACTTC. Translation: CASSQESEQYF.

The CDR3 here is CASSINSGDIPTYGYTF. The CDR3, as DNA: TGTGCCAGTAGTATAAATTCGGGGGATATACCTACCTATGGCTACACCTTC. The rearrangement links TRBV19 to TRBJ1-2, with D possibly being TRBD1 (5 bases). Germline lookup yields CDR1 LNHDA and CDR2 SQIVND (reference sequence). Trimming removed 2 bases at V and 4 bases at J, with 20 bases between. The length of the CDR3 is 17 residues. Combining the CDR3 with reference TRBV19 and TRBJ1-2 gives the whole variable domain DGGITQSPKYLFRKEGQNVTLSCEQNLNHDAMYWYRQDPGQGLRLIYYSQIVNDFQKGDIAEGYSVSREKKESFPLTVTSAQKNPTAFYLCASSINSGDIPTYGYTFGSGTRLTVV.

The chain employs TRBV6-6 and TRBJ1-5, with D possibly being TRBD1 (5 bases). This CDR3 spans 16 amino acids. The germline V gene has CDR1 MNHNY and CDR2 SVGAGI (reference sequence). Trimming left V 5 bases short and J 0 bases short, with 14 bases between. The CDR3 DNA is TGTGCCAGCAGTAAACCGGGACCCAATAGCAATCAGCCCCAGCATTTT. As protein: CASSKPGPNSNQPQHF.

The chain uses TRBV6-6 and TRBJ2-6; 9 bases fit TRBD1. Germline CDR1 is MNHNY and CDR2 is SVGAGI (reference sequence). Losses at the gene ends were 10 bases for V and 1 base for J; bases not matched to a gene: 5. The length of the CDR3 is 15 residues. CDR3 in amino acids: CATGTGYSGANVLTF. The CDR3 region has the DNA TGTGCCACTGGGACAGGGTATTCTGGGGCCAACGTCCTGACTTTC.

V is TRBV5-1 and J is TRBJ2-7; D is ambiguous. Trimming took off 0 bases at V and 5 bases at J, with 15 bases between the two ends. Germline assignment: CDR1 SGHRS and CDR2 YFSETQ. The CDR3 totals 15 residues. For the CDR3, the DNA is TGCGCCAGCAGCTTGGCAGGTAATCCCCACCACGAGCAGTACTTC. This sequence encodes CASSLAGNPHHEQYF.

V gene TRBV2 combines with J gene TRBJ2-5; D is uncertain. Germline V gene data show CDR1 as SNHLY and CDR2 as FYNNEI. The V end was cut by 1 base, the J end by 7 bases, with 13 bases between. The CDR3 length is 14 residues. CDR3 region: CASSEVELRGTQYF. CDR3 sequence (DNA): TGTGCCAGCAGTGAAGTGGAGCTCCGTGGGACCCAGTACTTC. Using reference TRBV2 and TRBJ2-5 for the parts outside the CDR3, the full variable domain is EPEVTQTPSHQVTQMGQEVILRCVPISNHLYFYWYRQILGQKVEFLVSFYNNEISEKSEIFDDQFSVERPDGSNFTLKIRSTKLEDSAMYFCASSEVELRGTQYFGPGTRLLVL.

J is TRBJ1-5 and V is TRBV24-1; 7 bases fit TRBD1. The CDR3 totals 13 residues. The germline gives CDR1 KGHDR, CDR2 SFDVKD. The trim removed 6 bases at V and 6 bases at J, leaving 4 bases unmatched. DNA for the CDR3: TGTGCCACCAGTCAGGGGGGGGCTCAGCCCCAGCATTTT. It translates to CATSQGGAQPQHF.

The chain uses TRBV19 and TRBJ1-5, with D maybe TRBD1 (5 bases). The V and J ends lost 3 bases and 6 bases respectively, with 15 bases between them. This CDR3 region has 15 residues. CDR1 and CDR2 (germline): LNHDA, SQIVND (reference sequence). DNA for the CDR3: TGTGCCAGTAGTATGTGGGGCAGGCCGGCTCAGCCCCAGCATTTT. It is translated as CASSMWGRPAQPQHF.

The chain couples TRBV29-1 to TRBJ2-7; D is possibly TRBD1 (6 bases). Between the trimmed V and J ends, which lost 6 bases and 2 bases, there was a span of 11 bases. CDR1 and CDR2 from the germline V gene are SQVTM and ANQGSEA. There are 12 residues in the CDR3. The CDR3 region is CSVAGQTYEQYF. Here the CDR3 DNA reads TGCAGCGTAGCAGGACAGACCTACGAGCAGTACTTC.

V gene TRBV28 combines with J gene TRBJ2-3; tentatively, D is TRBD2 (7 bases). V lost 6 bases, J lost 4 bases, and 11 bases lay in between. Germline-derived CDR1 and CDR2 are MDHEN and SYDVKM. This CDR3 is 13 amino acids long. The CDR3 DNA follows: TGTGCCAGCAGCCCGGGGGGCCCAGATACGCAGTATTTT. Its protein product is CASSPGGPDTQYF.

In regard to this clone: Relative to the germline gene, one junction end is altered; a read error may explain this. CDR3 sequence (DNA): TGTGCTAGCAGCTCCTACCTCAGCGTCGCAGGGAGCACCGGGGAGCTGTTTTTT. The encoded protein is CASSSYLSVAGSTGELFF. J is TRBJ2-2 and V is TRBV7-7; either TRBD1 or TRBD2 may fit D (5 bases each). In germline, CDR1 is SSHAT, CDR2 FNYEAQ (reference sequence). This CDR3 comprises 18 residues.

J is TRBJ1-5 and V is TRBV7-2; TRBD1 matches 7 bases. The germline gives CDR1 SGHTA, CDR2 FQGNSA. Trimming cost V 5 bases and J 2 bases; bases outside gene matches: 6. This CDR3 spans 15 amino acids. The CDR3 loop is CASSRDRVGNQPQHF. The CDR3 DNA reads TGTGCCAGCAGCCGCGACAGGGTGGGCAATCAGCCCCAGCATTTT.

The chain uses TRBV7-2 and TRBJ2-3; a weak D match, TRBD2 (5 bases). V lost 2 bases, J lost 6 bases, and 15 bases lay in between. Germline values: CDR1 SGHTA, CDR2 FQGNSA. This CDR3 is built from 15 residues. The DNA for the CDR3 is TGTGCCAGCAGCTTATTAGCTCTAGCTAGCGATACGCAGTATTTT. It is translated as CASSLLALASDTQYF.

The J gene is TRBJ2-1, the V gene TRBV28; D call uncertain. V was cut by 4 bases and J by 6 bases, with 16 bases left in between. CDR1 MDHEN and CDR2 SYDVKM come from the germline V gene. The CDR3 has 15 amino acids. CDR3 sequence (DNA): TGTGCCAGCAGTTACCGGTTAAGAGGTGTCAATGAGCAGTTCTTC. Encoded protein: CASSYRLRGVNEQFF. The entire variable domain, with the rest obtained from reference TRBV28 and TRBJ2-1, is as follows: DVKVTQSSRYLVKRTGEKVFLECVQDMDHENMFWYRQDPGLGLRLIYFSYDVKMKEKGDIPEGYSVSREKKERFSLILESASTNQTSMYLCASSYRLRGVNEQFFGPGTRLTVL.